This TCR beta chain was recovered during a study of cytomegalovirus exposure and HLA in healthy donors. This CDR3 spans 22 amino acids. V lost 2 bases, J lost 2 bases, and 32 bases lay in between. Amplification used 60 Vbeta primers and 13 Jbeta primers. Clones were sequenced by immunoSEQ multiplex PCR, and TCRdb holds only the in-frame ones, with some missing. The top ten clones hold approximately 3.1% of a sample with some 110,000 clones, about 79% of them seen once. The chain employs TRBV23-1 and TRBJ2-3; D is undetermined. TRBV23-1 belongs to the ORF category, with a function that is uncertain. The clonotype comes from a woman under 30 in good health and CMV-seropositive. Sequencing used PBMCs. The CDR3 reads CASSQPLIPTRILVLLTDTQYF. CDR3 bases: TGCGCCAGCAGTCAACCGCTCATTCCTACCAGGATTTTAGTACTTCTCACAGATACGCAGTATTTT.